This T cell receptor beta chain was identified during a study of blood T cells in healthy people across ages. This clonotype was seen more than once but under ten times. The CDR3 totals 14 residues. The V gene lost 2 bases and the J gene lost 4 bases, with 11 bases spanning the gap. Germline V CDR1 and CDR2: SGHRS, YFSETQ. A second PCR of 7 to 11 cycles used a sample-barcoded 5' primer and a J-beta primer mix. TCRdb processed the 5' RACE reads anew with MiXCR; each CDR3 protein has one entry. The sample yields hundreds of thousands of distinct CDR3 sequences, about 51% seen once. The sample was blood. The sequence was obtained from a woman older than 75 in good health. The chain has TRBV5-1 and TRBJ2-3; no definite D call. The CDR3 is CASSFTASADTQYF. In DNA form, the CDR3 reads TGCGCCAGCAGCTTCACCGCGAGTGCAGATACGCAGTATTTT.